These 16 T cell receptor beta chains came from one sample sequenced in a study of blood T cell repertoires in COVID-19. Here immunoSEQ multiplex PCR was the method, and the copy in TCRdb shows in-frame clones only, minus some. Seen here are 200,000 to 250,000 clones, 70% to 85% observed once, and the top ten hold under 2%. What was sequenced was PBMCs or T cells enriched from blood (not recorded which). These receptors originate from a man in his 60s who had recovered from COVID-19.

V usage is TRBV6-5 and J usage is TRBJ1-1, with 9 bases matching TRBD1. This CDR3 has 13 amino acids. With 10 bases clipped from V and 6 bases from J, the junction kept 9 bases outside the gene matches. Per germline, CDR1 MNHEY and CDR2 SVGAGI. For the CDR3, the DNA is TGTGCCACCTACAGGGGGCGTGGGTCTGAAGCTTTCTTT. Residues: CATYRGRGSEAFF.

V gene TRBV3-1 (or the pseudogene TRBV3-2) combines with J gene TRBJ1-2; D unresolved. CDR3 size: 14 residues. CDR1 is LGHDT, CDR2 YNNKEL, per germline (reference sequence). Trimming removed 0 bases at V and 8 bases at J, with 13 bases between. DNA for the CDR3: TGTGCCAGCAGCCAAGATCGGGAGACGCAGGGCTACACCTTC. As protein: CASSQDRETQGYTF.

The chain employs TRBV5-6 and TRBJ2-3; TRBD1 agrees at 7 bases. This CDR3 has 16 residues. The V gene's germline CDR1 is SGHDT and CDR2 YYEEEE. With V trimmed by 0 bases and J by 3 bases, 7 bases remained unmatched. The CDR3 spells CASSLGAMTGTDTQYF. The DNA of the CDR3 is TGTGCCAGCAGCTTGGGGGCAATGACAGGGACAGATACGCAGTATTTT.

In its sample, this clone was seen once. The gene calls are TRBV6-5 and TRBJ1-2, with D tentatively TRBD1 (5 bases). The V and J ends lost 2 bases and 8 bases respectively, with 12 bases between them. The CDR3 sequence is 13 residues long. Germline CDR1 and CDR2: MNHEY and SVGAGI. CDR3 sequence (DNA): TGTGCCAGCAGTTACGGTCAGGGCATGGGCTACACCTTC. Protein product: CASSYGQGMGYTF.

The V and J genes are TRBV19 and TRBJ1-1; TRBD1 agrees at 11 bases. Trimming cost V 9 bases and J 5 bases; bases outside gene matches: 5. The CDR3 has 13 amino acids. Germline V gene lookup returns CDR1 LNHDA and CDR2 SQIVND (reference sequence). The DNA for the CDR3 is TGTGCCAGCCAGGGACAGGGGGGTACTGAAGCTTTCTTT. This translates into CASQGQGGTEAFF.

V gene TRBV12-5 combines with J gene TRBJ2-4, with 8 bases lining up with TRBD1. With 5 bases clipped from V and 14 bases from J, the junction kept 17 bases outside the gene matches. Germline V gene data show CDR1 as LGHNT and CDR2 as FRNRAP. The CDR3 has 15 residues. This chain's CDR3 is CASGTEGPTGGKEYF. The CDR3, as DNA: TGTGCTAGTGGTACAGAGGGCCCAACAGGGGGTAAGGAGTACTTC.

V gene TRBV5-1 combines with J gene TRBJ1-4, with 8 positions matching TRBD1. Germline V gene lookup returns CDR1 SGHRS and CDR2 YFSETQ. The length of the CDR3 is 14 residues. V gave up 4 bases and J gave up 8 bases; unmatched junction bases: 7. As DNA, the CDR3 is TGCGCCAGCAGCCCCGACAGGGGAGGAGAAAAACTGTTTTTT. Translating it yields CASSPDRGGEKLFF.

The sample holds a few counts of this clone. The V and J genes are TRBV2 and TRBJ2-5; no firm D call. This CDR3 is built from 12 residues. CDR1 SNHLY and CDR2 FYNNEI come from the germline V gene. Trimming took 8 bases from V and 3 from J, leaving 10 bases between them. The CDR3 nucleotides are TGTGCCAGCGAATTTAGTGAAGAGACCCAGTACTTC. It translates to CASEFSEETQYF.

The chain recombines TRBV7-8 with TRBJ1-2, with 9 positions matching TRBD1. The J segment lost 8 bases and the V segment lost 6 bases, leaving 7 bases of the junction unmatched. The CDR3 spans 13 residues. Germline values: CDR1 SGHVS, CDR2 FQNEAQ. DNA for the CDR3: TGTGCCAGCAGTACCGGGACAGGGCGAGGCTACACCTTC. This encodes CASSTGTGRGYTF.

The chain links TRBV5-1 to TRBJ2-1, with unresolved D. V was trimmed by 0 bases and J by 3 bases, leaving 7 bases between them. This CDR3 has 14 residues. Germline loops: CDR1 SGHRS, CDR2 YFSETQ. The CDR3 sequence is CASSLDLGYNEQFF. The CDR3 DNA is TGCGCCAGCAGCTTGGATCTAGGCTACAATGAGCAGTTCTTC.

The rearrangement links TRBV11-2 to TRBJ2-7; TRBD1 aligns across 10 bases. Germline assignment: CDR1 SGHAT and CDR2 FQNNGV. V dropped 5 bases and J dropped 7; count of bases not matched to a gene: 14. CDR3 length equals 16 residues. The CDR3 region is CASSPIRGQGFIEQYF. The CDR3 DNA reads as TGTGCCAGCAGCCCGATCCGGGGACAGGGGTTTATAGAGCAGTACTTC.

This clone has a handful of counts. The V gene is TRBV7-6, the J gene TRBJ2-7, with 11 positions matching TRBD1. The CDR3 covers 16 residues. Germline CDR1 is SGHVS and CDR2 is FNYEAQ. J lost 5 bases, V lost 1 base, and 7 bases had no gene match. The chain's CDR3 is CASSLEVWDRGDEQYF. DNA of the CDR3: TGTGCCAGCAGCTTAGAGGTCTGGGACAGGGGGGACGAGCAGTACTTC.

The chain recombines TRBV5-1 with TRBJ2-7; the D is unclear. Germline V CDR1 and CDR2: SGHRS, YFSETQ. The CDR3 has 12 amino acids. V was shortened by 4 bases and J by 2 bases, with 7 bases between the two germline ends. CDR3 nucleotide sequence: TGCGCCAGCAGCGTCCCGGCCTACGAGCAGTACTTC. The encoded protein is CASSVPAYEQYF.

J is TRBJ1-1 and V is TRBV29-1, with 10 nucleotides matching TRBD1. V was clipped by 5 bases and J by 4 bases; unmatched bases: 7. The CDR3 runs 14 residues. The germline gives CDR1 SQVTM, CDR2 ANQGSEA. The CDR3 coding sequence is TGCAGCGTTCCGGGACAGGGGATTGGCACTGAAGCTTTCTTT. It is translated as CSVPGQGIGTEAFF. Variable domain in full (rest from reference TRBV29-1 and TRBJ1-1): SAVISQKPSRDICQRGTSLTIQCQVDSQVTMMFWYRQQPGQSLTLIATANQGSEATYESGFVIDKFPISRPNLTFSTLTVSNMSPEDSSIYLCSVPGQGIGTEAFFGQGTRLTVV.

This clone was observed a single time. The CDR3 here is CASSPGVHYEQYF. In DNA, the CDR3 is TGTGCCAGCAGCCCCGGGGTCCACTACGAGCAGTACTTC. V is TRBV11-3 and J is TRBJ2-7; a weak D match, TRBD2 (5 bases). V gave up 5 bases and J gave up 3 bases, with 11 bases separating them. The CDR3 length is 13 residues. The V gene's germline CDR1 is SGHNT and CDR2 YENEEA. The full variable domain, completed using reference TRBV11-3 and TRBJ2-7, is EAGVVQSPRYKIIEKKQPVAFWCNPISGHNTLYWYLQNLGQGPELLIRYENEEAVDDSQLPKDRFSAERLKGVDSTLKIQPAELGDSAVYLCASSPGVHYEQYFGPGTRLTVT.

The genes are TRBV18 and TRBJ1-3, with TRBD1 matching over 7 bases. J was trimmed by 3 bases and V by 4 bases; bases with no gene match: 9. The V gene's germline CDR1 is KGHSH and CDR2 LQKENI. This CDR3 region has 16 residues. CDR3 protein: CASSLFGQADGNTIYF. The CDR3 DNA sequence: TGTGCCAGCTCACTTTTCGGACAGGCCGATGGAAACACCATATATTTT. Full variable domain (outside the CDR3, taken from reference TRBV18 and TRBJ1-3): NAGVMQNPRHLVRRRGQEARLRCSPMKGHSHVYWYRQLPEEGLKFMVYLQKENIIDESGMPKERFSAEFPKEGPSILRIQQVVRGDSAAYFCASSLFGQADGNTIYFGEGSWLTVV.